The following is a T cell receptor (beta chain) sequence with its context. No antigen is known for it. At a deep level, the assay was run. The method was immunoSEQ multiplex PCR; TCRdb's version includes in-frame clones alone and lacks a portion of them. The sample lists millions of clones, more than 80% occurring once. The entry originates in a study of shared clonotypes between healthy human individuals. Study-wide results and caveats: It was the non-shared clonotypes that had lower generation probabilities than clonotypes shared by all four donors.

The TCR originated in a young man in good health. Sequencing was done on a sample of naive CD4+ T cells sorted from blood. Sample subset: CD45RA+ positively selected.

CDR3 sequence reads: CASSLTGGPPQANYGYTF. CDR3 sequence (DNA): TGTGCCAGCAGCTTGACAGGGGGGCCGCCCCAAGCTAACTATGGCTACACCTTC. The rearrangement joins TRBV5-6 to TRBJ1-2, with 8 bases fitting TRBD1. CDR1 and CDR2 from the germline V gene are SGHDT and YYEEEE. The junction had 11 bases not matched to a gene; V was cut back by 1 base and J by 0 bases. The CDR3 has 18 residues.